The 16 T cell receptor beta chains reported below all come from one sample, sequenced in a study of T cell repertoires in cytomegalovirus infection. TCRdb re-derived calls from the reads in MiXCR, one entry per CDR3 protein. The repertoire holds roughly 350,000 distinct CDR3 sequences, with 34% as singletons. These receptors' antigens are unknown. The sample was cultured PBMCs, taken from culture after CMV antigen stimulation. These receptors came from a human donor in good health (CMV status not recorded). Some clones in this sample may be carry-over from other donors' samples.

The V call is TRBV20-1, the J call TRBJ2-1, with TRBD2 matching 7 bases. CDR1 is DFQATT and CDR2 is SNEGSKA in the germline V gene (reference sequence). This CDR3 is 18 amino acids long. Germline trimming cut 0 bases from V and 0 bases from J; bases unmatched to any gene: 11. The CDR3 coding sequence is TGCAGTGCTAGAGATCCGGGCGGGAGAGGGGTCTCCTACAATGAGCAGTTCTTC. Translation gives CSARDPGGRGVSYNEQFF.

This clonotype was recorded many times. The rearrangement uses TRBV7-2 and TRBJ1-1; D is possibly TRBD1 (5 bases). The CDR3 runs to 16 residues. The V gene lost 0 bases and the J gene lost 5 bases, with 16 bases spanning the gap. Germline assignment: CDR1 SGHTA and CDR2 FQGNSA. The CDR3 nucleotides read TGTGCCAGCAGCTTAGCCGCCGTTCTGGGGCCGACTGAAGCTTTCTTT. It specifies CASSLAAVLGPTEAFF.

This clonotype was detected many times. The V gene is TRBV14, the J gene TRBJ2-5, with 14 bases aligning to TRBD2. Germline assignment: CDR1 SGHDN and CDR2 FVKESK. The CDR3 has 17 residues. V was clipped by 4 bases and J by 5 bases; unmatched bases: 9. The CDR3 DNA is TGTGCCAGCAGCCCGGGACTAGCGGGAGTCAGGATTGAGACCCAGTACTTC. This translates into CASSPGLAGVRIETQYF.

This rearrangement joins TRBV13 to TRBJ1-2; D call uncertain. The CDR3 totals 12 residues. The V end was cut by 2 bases, the J end by 8 bases, with 9 bases between. Germline CDR1 and CDR2: PRHDT and FYEKMQ (reference sequence). The CDR3, as DNA: TGTGCCAGCAGCTTATTAGTGAGCGGCTACACCTTC. The encoded protein is CASSLLVSGYTF.

The V gene is TRBV6-2 or TRBV6-3, the J gene TRBJ2-1; the D gene is possibly TRBD2 (5 bases). The CDR3 extends over 15 amino acids. Germline V lookup: CDR1 MNHEY, CDR2 SVGEGT. V lost 7 bases to trimming and J lost 0 bases, with 13 bases between them. Written as DNA, the CDR3 is TGTGCCAGCAAGTCAGACGGACTCTCCTACAATGAGCAGTTCTTC. This gives the protein CASKSDGLSYNEQFF.

The chain joins TRBV11-2 to TRBJ2-1; 11 positions agree with TRBD2. CDR1 and CDR2 (germline): SGHAT, FQNNGV. V trimming: 3 bases; J trimming: 8 bases; junction bases outside the gene matches: 9. CDR3 length: 16 amino acids. The CDR3 sequence is CASSFPLTSGGDEQFF. The DNA of the CDR3 is TGTGCCAGCAGCTTCCCCCTTACTAGCGGGGGTGATGAGCAGTTCTTC.

This chain connects TRBV12-3 or TRBV12-4 to TRBJ1-2, with D perhaps TRBD1 (6 bases). The CDR3 runs 18 residues. The V end was cut by 5 bases, the J end by 3 bases, with 25 bases between. The CDR3 DNA is TGTGCCAGCAGTGCTCTCATCGGGACAAATCTCGTACACTATGGCTACACCTTC. Amino acid sequence: CASSALIGTNLVHYGYTF.

The chain recombines TRBV4-1 with TRBJ2-1; 7 bases line up with TRBD2. The CDR3 runs to 15 residues. Germline trimming cut 4 bases from V and 10 bases from J; bases unmatched to any gene: 13. Germline V lookup: CDR1 MGHRA, CDR2 YSYEKL. CDR3 coding DNA: TGCGCCAGCAGCCCTTCTAGGGGAGGACTAGGGGAGCAGTTCTTC. Translated, it gives CASSPSRGGLGEQFF.

The rearrangement links TRBV24-1 to TRBJ1-2; maybe TRBD1 (5 bases). Per germline, CDR1 KGHDR and CDR2 SFDVKD. Trimming took off 6 bases at V and 4 bases at J, with 11 bases between the two ends. The CDR3 consists of 13 residues. The CDR3 region is CATSTTDLYGYTF. The CDR3 bases are TGTGCCACCAGTACGACAGACCTCTATGGCTACACCTTC.

The chain links TRBV10-3 to TRBJ2-1, with TRBD2 matching over 12 bases. V shed 4 bases and J 9 bases; nucleotides not matched to a gene: 4. The length of the CDR3 is 14 residues. Germline values: CDR1 ENHRY, CDR2 SYGVKD. CDR3 DNA: TGTGCCATCAGTGGACTAGCGGGAGTGTCTGAGCAGTTCTTC. Translation: CAISGLAGVSEQFF.

This clonotype has just a few counts. This chain joins TRBV7-9 and TRBJ2-7; D is perhaps TRBD2 (7 bases). The germline V gene has CDR1 SEHNR and CDR2 FQNEAQ (reference sequence). V was clipped by 7 bases and J by 5 bases, with 21 bases between them. This CDR3 spans 15 amino acids. CDR3 coding DNA: TGTGCCAGCACCCTAGGGAGGGGGAGTATCGACGAGCAGTACTTC. Its translation is CASTLGRGSIDEQYF.

This clonotype appeared once. V is TRBV24-1 and J is TRBJ1-2; no reliable D call. V lost 2 bases, J lost 0 bases, and 6 bases lay in between. The CDR3 is made up of 14 amino acids. The V gene's germline CDR1 is KGHDR and CDR2 SFDVKD. CDR3 sequence (DNA): TGTGCCACCAGTGATTCGTCAGCTAACTATGGCTACACCTTC. As protein: CATSDSSANYGYTF.

V usage is TRBV19 and J usage is TRBJ1-2, with 9 bases identical to TRBD1. The junction had 9 bases not matched to a gene; V was cut back by 5 bases and J by 8 bases. This CDR3 region has 14 residues. Germline V gene lookup returns CDR1 LNHDA and CDR2 SQIVND (reference sequence). The CDR3 DNA sequence: TGTGCCAGTAGTCCTTGGGACAGGGTGATCGGCTACACCTTC. This encodes CASSPWDRVIGYTF. The full variable domain, its missing parts supplied by reference TRBV19 and TRBJ1-2, is DGGITQSPKYLFRKEGQNVTLSCEQNLNHDAMYWYRQDPGQGLRLIYYSQIVNDFQKGDIAEGYSVSREKKESFPLTVTSAQKNPTAFYLCASSPWDRVIGYTFGSGTRLTVV.

This clonotype was found many times. The chain is built from TRBV7-2 and TRBJ2-2; possible D gene TRBD2, 5 bases. The CDR3 is 15 amino acids. V lost 0 bases and J 5 bases, leaving 10 bases between the germline ends. Per germline, CDR1 SGHTA and CDR2 FQGNSA. CDR3 amino acids: CASSLAGVVTGELFF. The CDR3 DNA reads TGTGCCAGCAGCTTAGCGGGAGTTGTTACCGGGGAGCTGTTTTTT.

The J gene is TRBJ2-6, the V gene TRBV7-8, with D tentatively TRBD2 (6 bases). Trimming stripped 5 bases from V and 1 base from J, with 18 bases between. Germline CDR1 is SGHVS and CDR2 is FQNEAQ. CDR3 length equals 18 residues. CDR3 in DNA: TGTGCCAGCAGCCTAAAAACACGGGGAGGATCTGGGGCCAACGTCCTGACTTTC. As protein: CASSLKTRGGSGANVLTF.

This chain links TRBV2 with TRBJ2-1; 12 bases map to TRBD2. The V gene end was trimmed by 6 bases and the J gene end by 6 bases; junction bases not matched to a gene: 12. CDR3 length: 17 residues. The V gene's germline CDR1 is SNHLY and CDR2 FYNNEI. The CDR3 DNA follows: TGTGCCAGCAGGGGGGGACAACTAGCGGGAGGACCCAATGAGCAGTTCTTC. Translating it yields CASRGGQLAGGPNEQFF.